This T cell receptor beta chain was sequenced in a study of blood T cell repertoires in COVID-19. The CDR3 is made up of 18 amino acids. The germline V and J ends were trimmed by 2 bases and 0 bases, with 16 bases remaining between them. Germline V gives CDR1 ENHRY, CDR2 SYGVKD. The table came from immunoSEQ multiplex PCR; TCRdb's copy has only in-frame clones and leaves some out. Of 200,000 to 250,000 clones listed, approximately 87% are singletons. This chain joins TRBV10-3 and TRBJ1-4; a possible D gene is TRBD1 (5 bases). The clonotype originates from a man in his sixties with acute or convalescent COVID-19. Specimen: peripheral blood. This CDR3 reads CAISESRVRGATNEKLFF. The CDR3 DNA sequence: TGTGCCATCAGTGAGAGTCGGGTTCGGGGGGCAACTAATGAAAAACTGTTTTTT.